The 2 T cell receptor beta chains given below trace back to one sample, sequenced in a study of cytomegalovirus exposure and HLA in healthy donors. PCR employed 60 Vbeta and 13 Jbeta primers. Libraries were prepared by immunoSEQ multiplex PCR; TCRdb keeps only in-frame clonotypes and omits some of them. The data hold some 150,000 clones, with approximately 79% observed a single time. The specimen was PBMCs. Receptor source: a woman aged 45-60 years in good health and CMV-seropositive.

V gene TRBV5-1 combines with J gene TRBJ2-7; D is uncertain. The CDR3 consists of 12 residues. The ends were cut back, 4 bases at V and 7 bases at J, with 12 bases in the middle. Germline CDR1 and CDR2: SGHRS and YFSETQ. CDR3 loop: CASSRGAAEQYF. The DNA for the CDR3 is TGCGCCAGCAGCCGCGGCGCGGCAGAGCAGTACTTC.

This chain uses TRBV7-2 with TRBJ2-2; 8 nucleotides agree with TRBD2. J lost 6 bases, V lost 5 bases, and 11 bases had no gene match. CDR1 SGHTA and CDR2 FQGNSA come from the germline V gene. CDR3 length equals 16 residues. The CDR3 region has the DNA TGTGCCAGCAGCCGGGGGGGCGGGGGGACGGCCGGGGAGCTGTTTTTT. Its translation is CASSRGGGGTAGELFF.